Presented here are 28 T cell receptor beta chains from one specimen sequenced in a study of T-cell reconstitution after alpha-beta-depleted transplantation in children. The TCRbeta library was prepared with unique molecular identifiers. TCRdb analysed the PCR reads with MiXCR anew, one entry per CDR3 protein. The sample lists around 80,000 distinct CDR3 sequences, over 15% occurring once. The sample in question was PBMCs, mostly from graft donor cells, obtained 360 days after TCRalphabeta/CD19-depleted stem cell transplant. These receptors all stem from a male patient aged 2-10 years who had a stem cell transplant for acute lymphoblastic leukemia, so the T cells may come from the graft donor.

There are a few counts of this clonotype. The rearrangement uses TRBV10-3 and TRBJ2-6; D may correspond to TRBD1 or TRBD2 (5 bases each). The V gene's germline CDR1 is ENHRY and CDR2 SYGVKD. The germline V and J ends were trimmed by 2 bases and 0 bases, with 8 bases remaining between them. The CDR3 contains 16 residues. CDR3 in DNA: TGTGCCATCAGTGAGCGGGACCTCTCTGGGGCCAACGTCCTGACTTTC. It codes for CAISERDLSGANVLTF.

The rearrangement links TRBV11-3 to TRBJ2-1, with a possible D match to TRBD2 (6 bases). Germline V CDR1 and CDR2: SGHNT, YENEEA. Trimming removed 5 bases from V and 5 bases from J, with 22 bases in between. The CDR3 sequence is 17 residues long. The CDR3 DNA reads TGTGCCAGCAGCCCCTGGGAGGATTCTAGCTTTAACAATGAGCAGTTCTTC. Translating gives CASSPWEDSSFNNEQFF.

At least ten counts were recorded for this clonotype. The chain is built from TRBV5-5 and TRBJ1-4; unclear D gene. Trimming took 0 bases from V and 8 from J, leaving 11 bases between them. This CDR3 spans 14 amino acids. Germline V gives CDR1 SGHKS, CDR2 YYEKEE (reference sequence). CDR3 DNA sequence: TGTGCCAGCAGCTTGGTAGGGTTAAGGGAAAAACTGTTTTTT. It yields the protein CASSLVGLREKLFF.

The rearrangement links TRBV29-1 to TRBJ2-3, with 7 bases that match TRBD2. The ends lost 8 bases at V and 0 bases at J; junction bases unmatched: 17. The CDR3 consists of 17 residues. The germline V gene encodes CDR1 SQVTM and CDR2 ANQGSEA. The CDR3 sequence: CSIYPGLRSMSTDTQYF. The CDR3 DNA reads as TGCAGCATATACCCGGGACTAAGGAGCATGAGCACAGATACGCAGTATTTT.

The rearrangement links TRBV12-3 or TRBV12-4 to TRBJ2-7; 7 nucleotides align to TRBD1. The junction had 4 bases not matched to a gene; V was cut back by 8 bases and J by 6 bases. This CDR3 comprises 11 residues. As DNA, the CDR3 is TGTGCCAGCCGCAACAGGGGCGAGCAGTACTTC. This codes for CASRNRGEQYF.

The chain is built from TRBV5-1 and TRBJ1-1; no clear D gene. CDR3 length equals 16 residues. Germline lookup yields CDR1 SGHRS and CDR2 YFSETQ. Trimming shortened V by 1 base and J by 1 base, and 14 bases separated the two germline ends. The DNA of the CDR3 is TGCGCCAGCAGCTTGACCCCCACAAGCGGGAACACTGAAGCTTTCTTT. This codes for CASSLTPTSGNTEAFF.

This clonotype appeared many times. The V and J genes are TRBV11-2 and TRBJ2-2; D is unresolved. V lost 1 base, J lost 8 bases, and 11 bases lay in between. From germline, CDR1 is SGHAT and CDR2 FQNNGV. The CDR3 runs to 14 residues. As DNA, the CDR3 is TGTGCCAGCAGCTTAGTTATAGGGCCGGGGGAGCTGTTTTTT. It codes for CASSLVIGPGELFF.

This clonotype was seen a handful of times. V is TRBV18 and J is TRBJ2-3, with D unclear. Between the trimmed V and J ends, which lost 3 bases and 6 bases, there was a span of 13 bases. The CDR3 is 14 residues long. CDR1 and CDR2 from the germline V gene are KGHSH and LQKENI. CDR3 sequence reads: CASSPLPGADTQYF. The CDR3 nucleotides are TGTGCCAGCTCACCGCTCCCCGGAGCGGATACGCAGTATTTT.

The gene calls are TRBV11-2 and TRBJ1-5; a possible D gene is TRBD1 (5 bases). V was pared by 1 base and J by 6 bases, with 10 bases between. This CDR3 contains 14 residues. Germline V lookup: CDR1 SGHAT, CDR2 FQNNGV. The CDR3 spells CASSLAGKSQPQHF. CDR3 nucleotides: TGTGCCAGCAGCTTAGCAGGGAAAAGTCAGCCCCAGCATTTT.

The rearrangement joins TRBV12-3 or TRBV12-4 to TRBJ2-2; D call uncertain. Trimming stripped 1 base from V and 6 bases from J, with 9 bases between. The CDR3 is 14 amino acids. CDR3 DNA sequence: TGTGCCAGCAGTTTAGACCTAGTCGCCGGGGAGCTGTTTTTT. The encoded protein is CASSLDLVAGELFF.

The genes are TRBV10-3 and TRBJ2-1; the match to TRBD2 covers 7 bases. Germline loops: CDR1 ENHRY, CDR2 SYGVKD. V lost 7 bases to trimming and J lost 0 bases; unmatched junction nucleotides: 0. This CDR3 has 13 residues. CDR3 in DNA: TGTGCCATCAAGCGGGGCTCCTACAATGAGCAGTTCTTC. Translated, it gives CAIKRGSYNEQFF.

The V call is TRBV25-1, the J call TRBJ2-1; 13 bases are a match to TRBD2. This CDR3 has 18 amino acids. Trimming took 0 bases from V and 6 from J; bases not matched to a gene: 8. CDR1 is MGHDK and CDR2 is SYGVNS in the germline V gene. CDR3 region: CASSEYILAGGPGNEQFF. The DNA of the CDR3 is TGTGCCAGCAGTGAATATATACTAGCGGGAGGGCCCGGCAATGAGCAGTTCTTC.

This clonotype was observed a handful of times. The CDR3, as DNA: TGTGCCAGCAGTCCTTGGGACAGGTTAGAAGAGACCCAGTACTTC. It codes for CASSPWDRLEETQYF. The chain links TRBV12-3 or TRBV12-4 to TRBJ2-5; 8 bases are a match to TRBD1. V dropped 5 bases and J dropped 3; count of bases not matched to a gene: 8. The CDR3 has 15 amino acids.

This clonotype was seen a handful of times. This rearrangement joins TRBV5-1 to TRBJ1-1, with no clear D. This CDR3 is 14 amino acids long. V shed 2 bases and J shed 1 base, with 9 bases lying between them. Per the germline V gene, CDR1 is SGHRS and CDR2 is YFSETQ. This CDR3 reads CASSFSWGNTEAFF. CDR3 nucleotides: TGCGCCAGCAGCTTTAGTTGGGGGAACACTGAAGCTTTCTTT.

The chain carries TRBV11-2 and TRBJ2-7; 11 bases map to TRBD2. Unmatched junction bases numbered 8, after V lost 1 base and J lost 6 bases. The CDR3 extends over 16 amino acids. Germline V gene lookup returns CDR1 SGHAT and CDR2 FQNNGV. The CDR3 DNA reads TGTGCCAGCAGCTTAGTCGGGACTAGCGGATCTCTCGAGCAGTACTTC. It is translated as CASSLVGTSGSLEQYF.

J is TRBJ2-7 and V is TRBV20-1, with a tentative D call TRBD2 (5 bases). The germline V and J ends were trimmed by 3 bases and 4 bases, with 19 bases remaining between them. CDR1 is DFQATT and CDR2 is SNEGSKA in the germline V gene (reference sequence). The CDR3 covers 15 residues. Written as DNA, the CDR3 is TGCAGTGCTAGCCCTGCCCCGAGCGGAGAGTACGAGCAGTACTTC. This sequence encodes CSASPAPSGEYEQYF.

In nucleotides, the CDR3 is TGTGCCAGCAGCTTAGAAGGCCGGGACGACAATGAGCAGTTCTTC. Translated, it gives CASSLEGRDDNEQFF. The gene calls are TRBV11-3 and TRBJ2-1; perhaps D is TRBD1 or TRBD2 (5 bases each). Trimming left V 0 bases short and J 5 bases short, with 11 bases between. This CDR3 comprises 15 residues. From germline, CDR1 is SGHNT and CDR2 YENEEA.

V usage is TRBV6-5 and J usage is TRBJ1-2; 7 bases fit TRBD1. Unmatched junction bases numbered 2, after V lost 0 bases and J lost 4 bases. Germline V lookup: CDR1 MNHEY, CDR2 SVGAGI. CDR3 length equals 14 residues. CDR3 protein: CASSYSTGFYGYTF. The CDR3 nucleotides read TGTGCCAGCAGTTACTCGACAGGGTTCTATGGCTACACCTTC.

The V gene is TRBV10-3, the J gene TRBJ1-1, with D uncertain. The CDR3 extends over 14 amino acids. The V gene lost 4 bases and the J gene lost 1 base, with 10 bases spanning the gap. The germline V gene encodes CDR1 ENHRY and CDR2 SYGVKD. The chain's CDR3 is CAISGGVGNTEAFF. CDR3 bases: TGTGCCATCAGTGGCGGAGTGGGGAACACTGAAGCTTTCTTT.

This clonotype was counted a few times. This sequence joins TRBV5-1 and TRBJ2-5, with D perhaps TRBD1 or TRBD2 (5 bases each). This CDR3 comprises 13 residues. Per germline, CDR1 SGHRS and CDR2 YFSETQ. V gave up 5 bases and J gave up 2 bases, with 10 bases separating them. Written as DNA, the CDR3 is TGCGCCAGCAGGCCGGGACCACAAGAGACCCAGTACTTC. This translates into CASRPGPQETQYF.

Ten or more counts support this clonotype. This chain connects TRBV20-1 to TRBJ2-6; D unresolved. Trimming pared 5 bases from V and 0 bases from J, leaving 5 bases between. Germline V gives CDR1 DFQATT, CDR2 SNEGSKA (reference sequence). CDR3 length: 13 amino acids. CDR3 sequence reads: CSASHSGANVLTF. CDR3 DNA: TGCAGTGCTTCTCACTCTGGGGCCAACGTCCTGACTTTC.

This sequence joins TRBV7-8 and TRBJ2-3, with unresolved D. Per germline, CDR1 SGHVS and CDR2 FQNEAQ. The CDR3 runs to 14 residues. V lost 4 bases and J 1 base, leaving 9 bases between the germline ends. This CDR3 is CASSSGPRTDTQYF. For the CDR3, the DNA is TGTGCCAGCAGCTCAGGACCTCGCACAGATACGCAGTATTTT.

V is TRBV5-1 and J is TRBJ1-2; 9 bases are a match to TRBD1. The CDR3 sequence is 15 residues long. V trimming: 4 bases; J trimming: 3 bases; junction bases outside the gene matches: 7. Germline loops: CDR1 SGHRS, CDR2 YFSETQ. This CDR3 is CASSPRQGEHYGYTF. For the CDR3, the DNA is TGCGCCAGCAGCCCTAGACAGGGGGAGCACTATGGCTACACCTTC.

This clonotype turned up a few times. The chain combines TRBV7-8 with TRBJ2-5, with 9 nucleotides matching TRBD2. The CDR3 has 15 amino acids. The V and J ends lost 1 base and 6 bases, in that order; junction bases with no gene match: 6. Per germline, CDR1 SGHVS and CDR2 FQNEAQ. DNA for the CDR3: TGTGCCAGCAGCTTAGATAAGCGGGGGGAAAAGACCCAGTACTTC. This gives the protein CASSLDKRGEKTQYF.

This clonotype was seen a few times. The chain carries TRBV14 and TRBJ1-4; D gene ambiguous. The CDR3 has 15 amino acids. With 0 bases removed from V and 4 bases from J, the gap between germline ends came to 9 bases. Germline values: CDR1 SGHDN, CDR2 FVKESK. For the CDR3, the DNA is TGTGCCAGCAGCCAAGATCTAGGATATAATGAAAAACTGTTTTTT. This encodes CASSQDLGYNEKLFF.

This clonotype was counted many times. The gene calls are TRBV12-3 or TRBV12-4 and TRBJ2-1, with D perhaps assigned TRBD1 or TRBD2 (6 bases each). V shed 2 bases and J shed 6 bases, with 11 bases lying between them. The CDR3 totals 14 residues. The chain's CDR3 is CASSLWGAPNEQFF. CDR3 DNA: TGTGCCAGCAGTTTATGGGGGGCCCCCAATGAGCAGTTCTTC.

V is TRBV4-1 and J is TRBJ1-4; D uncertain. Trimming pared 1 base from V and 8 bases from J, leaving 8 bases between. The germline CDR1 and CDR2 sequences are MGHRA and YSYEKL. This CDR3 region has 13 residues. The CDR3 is CASSQVGWEKLFF. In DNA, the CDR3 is TGCGCCAGCAGCCAAGTTGGTTGGGAAAAACTGTTTTTT.

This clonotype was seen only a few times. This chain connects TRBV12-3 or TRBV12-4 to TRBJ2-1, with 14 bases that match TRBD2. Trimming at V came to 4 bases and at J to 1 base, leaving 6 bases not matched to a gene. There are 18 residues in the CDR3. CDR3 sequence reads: CASSSSGLAGVSYNEQFF. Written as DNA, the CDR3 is TGTGCCAGCAGTTCATCGGGACTAGCGGGAGTGTCCTACAATGAGCAGTTCTTC.